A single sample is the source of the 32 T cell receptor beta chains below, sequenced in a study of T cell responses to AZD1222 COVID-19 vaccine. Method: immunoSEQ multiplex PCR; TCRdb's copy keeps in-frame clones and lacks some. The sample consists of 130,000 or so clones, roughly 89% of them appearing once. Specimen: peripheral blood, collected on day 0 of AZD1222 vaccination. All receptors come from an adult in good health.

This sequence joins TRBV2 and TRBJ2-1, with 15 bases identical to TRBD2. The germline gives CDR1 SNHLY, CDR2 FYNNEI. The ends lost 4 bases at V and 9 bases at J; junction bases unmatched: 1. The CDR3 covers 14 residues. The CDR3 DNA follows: TGTGCCAGCAGTGGGACTAGCGGGAGGGGTGAGCAGTTCTTC. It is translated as CASSGTSGRGEQFF.

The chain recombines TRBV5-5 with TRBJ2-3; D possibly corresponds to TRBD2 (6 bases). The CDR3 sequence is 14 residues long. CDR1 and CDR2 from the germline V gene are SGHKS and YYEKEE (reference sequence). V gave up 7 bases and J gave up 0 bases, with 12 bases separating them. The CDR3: CASGTGTSTDTQYF. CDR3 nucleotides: TGTGCCAGCGGGACCGGGACTAGCACAGATACGCAGTATTTT.

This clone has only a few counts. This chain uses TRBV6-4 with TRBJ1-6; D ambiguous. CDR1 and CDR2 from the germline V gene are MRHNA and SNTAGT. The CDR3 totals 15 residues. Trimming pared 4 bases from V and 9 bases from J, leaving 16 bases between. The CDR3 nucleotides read TGTGCCAGCAGTGGTGACACTCCTATTACTTCACCCCTCCACTTT. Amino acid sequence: CASSGDTPITSPLHF.

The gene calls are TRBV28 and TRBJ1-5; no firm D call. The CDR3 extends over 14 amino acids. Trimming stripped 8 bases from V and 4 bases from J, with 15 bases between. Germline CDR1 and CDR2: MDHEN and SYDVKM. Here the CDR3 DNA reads TGTGCCAGCCTCCCCCCCGGAGATAATCAGCCCCAGCATTTT. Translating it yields CASLPPGDNQPQHF.

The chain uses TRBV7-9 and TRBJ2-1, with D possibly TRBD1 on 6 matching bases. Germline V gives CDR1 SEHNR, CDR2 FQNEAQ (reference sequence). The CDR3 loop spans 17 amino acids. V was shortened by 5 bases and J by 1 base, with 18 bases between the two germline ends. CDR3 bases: TGTGCCAGCAGCCCCTTTATGGCAGGGGCTTCCTACAATGAGCAGTTCTTC. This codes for CASSPFMAGASYNEQFF.

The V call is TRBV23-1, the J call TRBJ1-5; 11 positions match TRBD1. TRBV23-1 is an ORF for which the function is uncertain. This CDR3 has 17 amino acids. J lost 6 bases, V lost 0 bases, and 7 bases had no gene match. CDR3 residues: CASSQSPDRGQGQPQHF. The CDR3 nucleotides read TGCGCCAGCAGTCAATCGCCGGACAGGGGGCAAGGTCAGCCCCAGCATTTT.

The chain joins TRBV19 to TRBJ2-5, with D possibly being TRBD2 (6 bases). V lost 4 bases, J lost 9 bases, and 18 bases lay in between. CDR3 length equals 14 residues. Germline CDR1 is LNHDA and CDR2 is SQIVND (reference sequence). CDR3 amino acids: CASSTSGGPGAQYF. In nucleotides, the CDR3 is TGTGCCAGTAGTACTTCAGGAGGGCCTGGGGCCCAGTACTTC.

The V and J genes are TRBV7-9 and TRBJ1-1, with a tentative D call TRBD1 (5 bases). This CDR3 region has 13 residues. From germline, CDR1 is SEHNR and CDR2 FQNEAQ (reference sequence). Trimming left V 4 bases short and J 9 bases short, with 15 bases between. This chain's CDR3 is CASSSARGWQAFF. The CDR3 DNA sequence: TGTGCCAGCAGCTCCGCCCGGGGGTGGCAAGCTTTCTTT.

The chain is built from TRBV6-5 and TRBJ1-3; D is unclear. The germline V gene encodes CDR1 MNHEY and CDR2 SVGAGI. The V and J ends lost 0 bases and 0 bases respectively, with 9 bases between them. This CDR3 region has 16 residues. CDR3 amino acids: CASSYSRPSSGNTIYF. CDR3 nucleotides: TGTGCCAGCAGTTACTCGAGACCGAGCTCTGGAAACACCATATATTTT.

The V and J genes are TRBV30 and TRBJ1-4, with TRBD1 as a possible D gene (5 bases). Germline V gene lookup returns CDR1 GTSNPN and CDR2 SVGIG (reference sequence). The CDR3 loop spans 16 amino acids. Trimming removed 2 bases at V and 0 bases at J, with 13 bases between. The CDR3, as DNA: TGTGCCTGGAGTAGCCGGGACGGTGCAACTAATGAAAAACTGTTTTTT. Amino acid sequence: CAWSSRDGATNEKLFF. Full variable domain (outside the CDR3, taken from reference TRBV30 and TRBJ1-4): SQTIHQWPATLVQPVGSPLSLECTVEGTSNPNLYWYRQAAGRGLQLLFYSVGIGQISSEVPQNLSASRPQDRQFILSSKKLLLSDSGFYLCAWSSRDGATNEKLFFGSGTQLSVL.

The CDR3 DNA follows: TGTGCCAGCAGCCAAGACGACGGTAACACTGAAGCTTTCTTT. Encoded protein: CASSQDDGNTEAFF. The V and J genes are TRBV3-1 (or the pseudogene TRBV3-2) and TRBJ1-1; no firm D call. V shed 0 bases and J shed 2 bases, with 7 bases lying between them. Per germline, CDR1 LGHDT and CDR2 YNNKEL (reference sequence). The CDR3 runs to 14 residues.

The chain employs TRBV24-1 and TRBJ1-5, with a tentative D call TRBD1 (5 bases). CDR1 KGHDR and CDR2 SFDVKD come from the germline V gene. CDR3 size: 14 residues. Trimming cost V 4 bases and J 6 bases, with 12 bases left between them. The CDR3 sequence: CATSEPGFTQPQHF. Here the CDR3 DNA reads TGTGCCACCAGTGAACCAGGGTTTACTCAGCCCCAGCATTTT.

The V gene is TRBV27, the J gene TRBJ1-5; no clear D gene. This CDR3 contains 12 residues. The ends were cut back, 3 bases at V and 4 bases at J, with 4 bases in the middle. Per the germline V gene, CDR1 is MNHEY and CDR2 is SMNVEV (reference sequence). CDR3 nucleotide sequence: TGTGCCAGCAGTTTCTGGAATCAGCCCCAGCATTTT. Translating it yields CASSFWNQPQHF.

CDR3 DNA: TGTGCCAGCTCTCAGACAGGGTCCCCCGAGACCCAGTACTTC. It encodes CASSQTGSPETQYF. V and J are TRBV18 and TRBJ2-5; 7 bases line up with TRBD1. The germline gives CDR1 KGHSH, CDR2 LQKENI. The CDR3 extends over 14 amino acids. V lost 6 bases, J lost 5 bases, and 9 bases stayed unmatched.

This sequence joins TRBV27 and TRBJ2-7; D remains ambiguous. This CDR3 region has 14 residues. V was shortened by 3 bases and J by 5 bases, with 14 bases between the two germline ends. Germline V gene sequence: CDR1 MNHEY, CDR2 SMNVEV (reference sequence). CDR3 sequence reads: CASSFQGRLDEQYF. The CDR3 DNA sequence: TGTGCCAGCAGTTTCCAAGGCCGTCTTGACGAGCAGTACTTC.

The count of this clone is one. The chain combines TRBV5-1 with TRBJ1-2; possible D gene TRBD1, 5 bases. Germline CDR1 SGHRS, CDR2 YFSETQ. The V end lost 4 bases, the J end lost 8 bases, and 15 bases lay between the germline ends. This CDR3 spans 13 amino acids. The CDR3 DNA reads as TGCGCCAGCAGCCGGGACGATCACCTAGGCTACACCTTC. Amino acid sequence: CASSRDDHLGYTF. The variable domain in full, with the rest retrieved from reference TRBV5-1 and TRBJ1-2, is KAGVTQTPRYLIKTRGQQVTLSCSPISGHRSVSWYQQTPGQGLQFLFEYFSETQRNKGNFPGRFSGRQFSNSRSEMNVSTLELGDSALYLCASSRDDHLGYTFGSGTRLTVV.

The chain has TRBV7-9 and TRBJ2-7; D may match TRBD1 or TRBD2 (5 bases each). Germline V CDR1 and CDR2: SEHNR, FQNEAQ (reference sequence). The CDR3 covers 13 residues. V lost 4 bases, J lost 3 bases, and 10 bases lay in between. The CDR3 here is CASSWDGFYEQYF. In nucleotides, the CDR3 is TGTGCCAGCAGCTGGGACGGATTCTACGAGCAGTACTTC.

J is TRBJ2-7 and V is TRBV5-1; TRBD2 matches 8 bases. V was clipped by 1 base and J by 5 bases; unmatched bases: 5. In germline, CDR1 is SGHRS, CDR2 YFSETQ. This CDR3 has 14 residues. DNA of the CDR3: TGCGCCAGCAGCTTGTTCGAGCGGGAGCACGAGCAGTACTTC. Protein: CASSLFEREHEQYF.

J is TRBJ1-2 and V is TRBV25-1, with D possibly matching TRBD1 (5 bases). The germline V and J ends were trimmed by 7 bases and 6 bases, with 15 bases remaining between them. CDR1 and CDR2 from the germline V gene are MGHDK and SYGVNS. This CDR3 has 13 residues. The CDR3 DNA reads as TGTGCCAGCACCACCGCGGGGGGAAATGGCTACACCTTC. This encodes CASTTAGGNGYTF.

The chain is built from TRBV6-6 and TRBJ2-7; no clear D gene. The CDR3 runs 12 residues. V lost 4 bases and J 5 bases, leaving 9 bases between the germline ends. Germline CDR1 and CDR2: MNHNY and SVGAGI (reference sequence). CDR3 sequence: CASSSLMDEQYF. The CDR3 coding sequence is TGTGCCAGCAGTTCCCTCATGGACGAGCAGTACTTC.

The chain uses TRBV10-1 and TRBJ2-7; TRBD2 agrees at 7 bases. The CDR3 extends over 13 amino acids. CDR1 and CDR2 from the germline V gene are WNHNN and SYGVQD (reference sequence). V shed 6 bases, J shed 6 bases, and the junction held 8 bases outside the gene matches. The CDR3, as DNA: TGCGCCAGCAGGCGGGAGCAGGTCGGCGAGCAGTACTTC. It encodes CASRREQVGEQYF.

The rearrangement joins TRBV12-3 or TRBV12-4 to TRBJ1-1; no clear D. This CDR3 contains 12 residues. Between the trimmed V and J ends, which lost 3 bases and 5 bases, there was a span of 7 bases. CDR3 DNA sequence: TGTGCCAGCAGTTTGGCGGTTACTGAAGCTTTCTTT. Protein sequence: CASSLAVTEAFF.

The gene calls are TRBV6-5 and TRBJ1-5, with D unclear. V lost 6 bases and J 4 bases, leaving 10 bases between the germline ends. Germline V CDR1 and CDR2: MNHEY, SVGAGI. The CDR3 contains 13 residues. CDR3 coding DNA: TGTGCCAGCAGCCTGAGAGGGAATCAGCCCCAGCATTTT. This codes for CASSLRGNQPQHF.

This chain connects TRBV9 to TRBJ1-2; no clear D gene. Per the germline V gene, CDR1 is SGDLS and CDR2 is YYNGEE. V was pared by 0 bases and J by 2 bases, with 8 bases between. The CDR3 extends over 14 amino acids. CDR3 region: CASSVDHGNYGYTF. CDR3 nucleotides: TGTGCCAGCAGCGTAGATCACGGCAACTATGGCTACACCTTC.

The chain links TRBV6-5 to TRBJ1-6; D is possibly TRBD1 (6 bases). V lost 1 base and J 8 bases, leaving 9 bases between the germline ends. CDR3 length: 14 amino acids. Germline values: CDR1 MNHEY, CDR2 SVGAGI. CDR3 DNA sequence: TGTGCCAGCAGTTACTGGGGGCAGGATTCACCCCTCCACTTT. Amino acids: CASSYWGQDSPLHF.

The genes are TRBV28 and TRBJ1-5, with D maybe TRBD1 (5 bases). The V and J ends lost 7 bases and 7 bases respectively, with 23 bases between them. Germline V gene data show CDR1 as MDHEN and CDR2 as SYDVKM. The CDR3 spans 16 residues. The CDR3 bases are TGTGCCAGCAACCCCCAGGGCCCCGATTCCCACCAGCCCCAGCATTTT. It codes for CASNPQGPDSHQPQHF.

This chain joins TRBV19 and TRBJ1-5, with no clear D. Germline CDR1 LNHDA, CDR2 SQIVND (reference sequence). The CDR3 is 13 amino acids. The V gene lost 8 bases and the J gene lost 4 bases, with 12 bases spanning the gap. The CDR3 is CASDDRFNQPQHF. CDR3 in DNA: TGTGCCAGTGACGACCGATTTAATCAGCCCCAGCATTTT.

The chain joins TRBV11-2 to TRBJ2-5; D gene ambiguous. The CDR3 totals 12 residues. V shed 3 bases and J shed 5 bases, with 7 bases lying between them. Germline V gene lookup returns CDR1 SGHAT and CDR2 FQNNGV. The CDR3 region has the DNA TGTGCCAGCAGCTTTCTGGGCGAGACCCAGTACTTC. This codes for CASSFLGETQYF.

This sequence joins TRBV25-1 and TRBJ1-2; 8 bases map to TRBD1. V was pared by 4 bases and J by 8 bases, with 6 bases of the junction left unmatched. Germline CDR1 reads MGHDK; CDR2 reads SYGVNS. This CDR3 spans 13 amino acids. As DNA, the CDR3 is TGTGCCAGCAGTGCGACAGGGGCAGAGGGCTACACCTTC. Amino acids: CASSATGAEGYTF.

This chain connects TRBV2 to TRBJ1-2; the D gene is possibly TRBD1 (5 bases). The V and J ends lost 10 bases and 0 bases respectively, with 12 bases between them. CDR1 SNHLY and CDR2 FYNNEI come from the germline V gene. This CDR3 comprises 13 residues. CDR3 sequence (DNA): TGTGCCAATCCCATACAGGCTAACTATGGCTACACCTTC. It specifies CANPIQANYGYTF.

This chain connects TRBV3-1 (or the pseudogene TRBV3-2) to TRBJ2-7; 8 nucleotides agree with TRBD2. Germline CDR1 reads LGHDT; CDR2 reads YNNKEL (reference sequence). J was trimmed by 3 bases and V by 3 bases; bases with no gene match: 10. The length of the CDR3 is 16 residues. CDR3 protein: CASSHRTSGGIYEQYF. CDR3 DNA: TGTGCCAGCAGCCACAGAACTAGCGGAGGAATCTACGAGCAGTACTTC.

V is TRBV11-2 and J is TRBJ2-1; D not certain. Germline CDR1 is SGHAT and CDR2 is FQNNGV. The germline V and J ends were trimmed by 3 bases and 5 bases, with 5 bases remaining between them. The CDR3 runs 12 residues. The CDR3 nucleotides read TGTGCCAGCAGCTTCGTGAACAATGAGCAGTTCTTC. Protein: CASSFVNNEQFF. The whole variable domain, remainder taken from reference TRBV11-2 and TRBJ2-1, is EAGVAQSPRYKIIEKRQSVAFWCNPISGHATLYWYQQILGQGPKLLIQFQNNGVVDDSQLPKDRFSAERLKGVDSTLKIQPAKLEDSAVYLCASSFVNNEQFFGPGTRLTVL.